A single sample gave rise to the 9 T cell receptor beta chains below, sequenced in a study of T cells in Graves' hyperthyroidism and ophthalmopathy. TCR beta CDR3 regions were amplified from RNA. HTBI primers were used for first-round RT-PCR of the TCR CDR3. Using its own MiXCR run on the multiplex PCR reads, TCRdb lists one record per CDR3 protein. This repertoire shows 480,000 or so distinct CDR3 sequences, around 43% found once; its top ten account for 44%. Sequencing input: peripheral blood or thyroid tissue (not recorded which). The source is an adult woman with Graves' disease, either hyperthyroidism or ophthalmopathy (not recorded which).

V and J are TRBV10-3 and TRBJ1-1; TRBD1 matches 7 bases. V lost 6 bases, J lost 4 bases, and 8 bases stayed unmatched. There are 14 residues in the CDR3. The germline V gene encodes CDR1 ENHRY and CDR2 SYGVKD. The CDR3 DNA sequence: TGTGCCATCAGGGGAGCAGGGGGACTCACTGAAGCTTTCTTT. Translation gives CAIRGAGGLTEAFF.

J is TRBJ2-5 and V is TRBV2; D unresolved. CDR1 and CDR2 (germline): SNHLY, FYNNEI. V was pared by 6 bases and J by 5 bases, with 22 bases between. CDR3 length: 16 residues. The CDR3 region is CASSVGAHGELETQYF. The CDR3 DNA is TGTGCCAGCAGCGTGGGTGCTCATGGTGAGCTCGAGACCCAGTACTTC.

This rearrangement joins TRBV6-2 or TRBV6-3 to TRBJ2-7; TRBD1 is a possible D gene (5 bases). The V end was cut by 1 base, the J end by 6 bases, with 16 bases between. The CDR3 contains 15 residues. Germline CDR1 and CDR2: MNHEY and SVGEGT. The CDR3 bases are TGTGCCAGCAGTTACTGGTCCAGGGCGGTAGGCGAGCAGTACTTC. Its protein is CASSYWSRAVGEQYF.

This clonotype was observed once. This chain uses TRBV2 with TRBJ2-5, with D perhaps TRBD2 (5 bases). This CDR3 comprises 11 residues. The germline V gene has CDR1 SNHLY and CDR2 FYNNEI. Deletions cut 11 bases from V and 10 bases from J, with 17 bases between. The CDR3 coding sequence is TGTGCCTCGGCAGCGGAGGCGAACCAGTACTTC. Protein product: CASAAEANQYF. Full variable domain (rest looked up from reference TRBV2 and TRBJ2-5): EPEVTQTPSHQVTQMGQEVILRCVPISNHLYFYWYRQILGQKVEFLVSFYNNEISEKSEIFDDQFSVERPDGSNFTLKIRSTKLEDSAMYFCASAAEANQYFGPGTRLLVL.

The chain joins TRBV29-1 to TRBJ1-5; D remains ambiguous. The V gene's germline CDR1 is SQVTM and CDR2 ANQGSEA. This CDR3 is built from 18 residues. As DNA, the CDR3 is TGCAGTGCTAGTGCTCACGGCGTAGTAGGGTATAGCAATCAGCCCCAGCATTTT. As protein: CSASAHGVVGYSNQPQHF.

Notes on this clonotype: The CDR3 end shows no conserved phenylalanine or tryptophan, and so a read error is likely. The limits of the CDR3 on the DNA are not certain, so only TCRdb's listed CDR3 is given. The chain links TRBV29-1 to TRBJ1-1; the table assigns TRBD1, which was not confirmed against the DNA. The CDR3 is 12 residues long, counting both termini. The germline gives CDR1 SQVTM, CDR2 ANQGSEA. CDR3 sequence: CSVEGGTGLGKL.

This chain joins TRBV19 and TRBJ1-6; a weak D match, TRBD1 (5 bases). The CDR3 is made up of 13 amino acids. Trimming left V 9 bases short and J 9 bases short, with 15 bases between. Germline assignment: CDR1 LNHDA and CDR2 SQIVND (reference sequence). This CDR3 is CASSPGGASPLHF. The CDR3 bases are TGTGCCAGCAGCCCCGGGGGTGCTTCACCCCTCCACTTT.

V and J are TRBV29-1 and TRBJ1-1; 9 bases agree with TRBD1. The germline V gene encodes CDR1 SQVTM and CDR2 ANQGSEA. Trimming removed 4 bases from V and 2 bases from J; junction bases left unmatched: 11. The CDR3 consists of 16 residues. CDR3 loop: CSVGVSDRGVNTEAFF. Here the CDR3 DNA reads TGCAGCGTTGGGGTCTCGGACAGGGGAGTAAACACTGAAGCTTTCTTT.

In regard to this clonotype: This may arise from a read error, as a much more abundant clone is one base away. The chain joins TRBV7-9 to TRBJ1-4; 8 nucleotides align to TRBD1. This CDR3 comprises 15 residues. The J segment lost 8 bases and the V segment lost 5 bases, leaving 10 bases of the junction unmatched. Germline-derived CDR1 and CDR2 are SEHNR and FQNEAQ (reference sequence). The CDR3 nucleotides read TGTGCCAGCAGCCATGGACAGGGTGTAGTGGAAAAACTGTTTTTT. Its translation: CASSHGQGVVEKLFF.